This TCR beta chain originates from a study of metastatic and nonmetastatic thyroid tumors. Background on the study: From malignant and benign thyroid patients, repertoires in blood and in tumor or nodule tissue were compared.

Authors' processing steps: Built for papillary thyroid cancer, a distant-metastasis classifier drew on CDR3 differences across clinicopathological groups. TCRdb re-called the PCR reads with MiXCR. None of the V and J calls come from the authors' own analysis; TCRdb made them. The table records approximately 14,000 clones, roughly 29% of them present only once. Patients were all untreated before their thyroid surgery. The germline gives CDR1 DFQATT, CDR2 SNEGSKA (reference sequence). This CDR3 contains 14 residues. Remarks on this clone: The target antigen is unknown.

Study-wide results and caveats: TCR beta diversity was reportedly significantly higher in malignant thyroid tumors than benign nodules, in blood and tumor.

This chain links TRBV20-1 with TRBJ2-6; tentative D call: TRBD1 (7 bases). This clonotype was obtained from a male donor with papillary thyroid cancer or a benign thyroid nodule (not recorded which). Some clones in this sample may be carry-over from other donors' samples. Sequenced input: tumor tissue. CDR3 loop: CSARGDSGANVLTF. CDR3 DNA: TGCAGCGCCAGGGGGGACTCTGGGGCCAACGTCCTGACTTTC.